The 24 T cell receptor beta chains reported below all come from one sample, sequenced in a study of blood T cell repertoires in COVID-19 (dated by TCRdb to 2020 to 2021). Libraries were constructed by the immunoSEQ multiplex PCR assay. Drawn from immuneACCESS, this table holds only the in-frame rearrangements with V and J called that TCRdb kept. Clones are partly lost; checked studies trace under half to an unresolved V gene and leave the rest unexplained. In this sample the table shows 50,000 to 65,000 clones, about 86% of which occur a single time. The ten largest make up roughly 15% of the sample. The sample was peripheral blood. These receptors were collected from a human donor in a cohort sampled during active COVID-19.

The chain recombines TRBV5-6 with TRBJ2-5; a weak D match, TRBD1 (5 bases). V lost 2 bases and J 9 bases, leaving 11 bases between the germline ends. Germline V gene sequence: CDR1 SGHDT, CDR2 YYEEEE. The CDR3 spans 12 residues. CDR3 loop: CASSFTGRAQYF. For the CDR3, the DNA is TGTGCCAGCAGCTTCACAGGAAGGGCCCAGTACTTC.

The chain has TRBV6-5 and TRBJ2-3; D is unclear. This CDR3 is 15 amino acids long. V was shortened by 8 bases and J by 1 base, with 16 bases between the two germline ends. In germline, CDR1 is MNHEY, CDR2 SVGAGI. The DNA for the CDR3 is TGTGCCAGCTCCCCGGTCGTAGCTGGCACAGATACGCAGTATTTT. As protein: CASSPVVAGTDTQYF.

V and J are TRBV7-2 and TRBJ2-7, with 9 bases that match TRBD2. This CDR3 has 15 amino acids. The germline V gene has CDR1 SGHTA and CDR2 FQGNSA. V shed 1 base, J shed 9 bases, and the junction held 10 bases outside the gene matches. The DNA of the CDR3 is TGTGCCAGCAGCTTAGGGACACCTGGGACTAGCCGGCAGTACTTC. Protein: CASSLGTPGTSRQYF.

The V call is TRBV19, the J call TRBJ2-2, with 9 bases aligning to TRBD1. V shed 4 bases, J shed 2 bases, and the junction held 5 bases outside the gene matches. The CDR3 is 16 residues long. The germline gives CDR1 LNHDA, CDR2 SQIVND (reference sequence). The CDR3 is CASSRDRGKNTGELFF. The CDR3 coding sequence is TGTGCCAGTAGTAGAGACAGGGGGAAAAACACCGGGGAGCTGTTTTTT.

For the CDR3, the DNA is TGTGCCTGGAGGGTTGTAGCGGGATACGAGCAGTACTTC. Protein sequence: CAWRVVAGYEQYF. The chain uses TRBV30 and TRBJ2-7; 8 positions match TRBD2. Germline CDR1 reads GTSNPN; CDR2 reads SVGIG (reference sequence). The CDR3 totals 13 residues. V gave up 3 bases and J gave up 4 bases; unmatched junction bases: 5.

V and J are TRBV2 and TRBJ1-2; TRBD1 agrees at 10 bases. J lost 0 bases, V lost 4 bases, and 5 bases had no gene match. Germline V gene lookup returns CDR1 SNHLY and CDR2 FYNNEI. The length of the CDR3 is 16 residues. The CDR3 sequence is CASSVGQGPANYGYTF. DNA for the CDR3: TGTGCCAGCAGTGTGGGACAGGGGCCAGCTAACTATGGCTACACCTTC.

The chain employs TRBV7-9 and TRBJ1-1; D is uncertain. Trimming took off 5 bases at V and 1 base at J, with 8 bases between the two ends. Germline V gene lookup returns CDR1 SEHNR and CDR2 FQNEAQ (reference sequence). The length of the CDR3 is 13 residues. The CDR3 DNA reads TGTGCCAGCAGCCCCCGACAGAACACTGAAGCTTTCTTT. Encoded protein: CASSPRQNTEAFF.

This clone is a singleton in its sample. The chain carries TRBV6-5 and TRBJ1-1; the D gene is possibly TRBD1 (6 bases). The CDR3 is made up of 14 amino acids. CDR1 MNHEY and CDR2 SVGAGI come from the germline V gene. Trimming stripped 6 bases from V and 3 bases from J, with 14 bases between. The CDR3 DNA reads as TGTGCCAGCAGACTCACAGGGATGTACACTGAAGCTTTCTTT. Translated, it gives CASRLTGMYTEAFF.

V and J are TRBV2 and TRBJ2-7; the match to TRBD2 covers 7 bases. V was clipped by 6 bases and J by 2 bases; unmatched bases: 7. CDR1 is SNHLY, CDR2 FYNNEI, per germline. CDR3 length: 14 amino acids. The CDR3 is CASRRTGLAYEQYF. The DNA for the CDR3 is TGTGCCAGCAGGAGGACCGGACTAGCCTACGAGCAGTACTTC.

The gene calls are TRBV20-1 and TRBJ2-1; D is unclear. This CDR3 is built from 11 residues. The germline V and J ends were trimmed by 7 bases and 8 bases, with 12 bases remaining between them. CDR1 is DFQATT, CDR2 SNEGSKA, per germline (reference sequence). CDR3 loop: CSEARLDEQFF. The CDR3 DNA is TGCAGTGAAGCGAGGTTGGATGAGCAGTTCTTC.

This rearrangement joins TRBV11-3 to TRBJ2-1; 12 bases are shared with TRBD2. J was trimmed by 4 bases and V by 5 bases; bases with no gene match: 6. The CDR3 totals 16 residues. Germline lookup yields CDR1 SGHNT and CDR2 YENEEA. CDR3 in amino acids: CASSLRLAGDYNEQFF. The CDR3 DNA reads TGTGCCAGCAGCCTTCGACTAGCGGGGGATTACAATGAGCAGTTCTTC.

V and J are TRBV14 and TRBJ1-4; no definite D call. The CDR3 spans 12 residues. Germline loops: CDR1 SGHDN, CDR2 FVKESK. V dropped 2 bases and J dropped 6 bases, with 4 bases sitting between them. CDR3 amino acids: CASSQLDEKLFF. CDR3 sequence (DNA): TGTGCCAGCAGCCAACTCGATGAAAAACTGTTTTTT.

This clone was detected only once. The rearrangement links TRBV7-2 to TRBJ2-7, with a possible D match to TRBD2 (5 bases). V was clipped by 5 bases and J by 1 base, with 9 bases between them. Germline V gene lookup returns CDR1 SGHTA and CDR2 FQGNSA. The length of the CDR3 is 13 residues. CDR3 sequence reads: CASSPGVSYEQYF. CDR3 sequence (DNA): TGTGCCAGCAGCCCCGGGGTGTCCTACGAGCAGTACTTC.

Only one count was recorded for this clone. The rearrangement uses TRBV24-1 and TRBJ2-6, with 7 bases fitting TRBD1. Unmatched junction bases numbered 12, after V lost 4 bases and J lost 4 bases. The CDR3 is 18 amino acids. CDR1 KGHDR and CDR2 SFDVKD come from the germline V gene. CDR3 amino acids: CATSDGTIGGPGANVLTF. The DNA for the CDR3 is TGTGCCACCAGTGACGGGACCATAGGGGGCCCCGGGGCCAACGTCCTGACTTTC.

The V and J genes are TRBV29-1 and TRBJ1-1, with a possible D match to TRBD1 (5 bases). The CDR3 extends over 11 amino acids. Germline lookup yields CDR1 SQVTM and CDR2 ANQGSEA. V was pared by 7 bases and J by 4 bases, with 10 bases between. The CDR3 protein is CSDWGGTEAFF. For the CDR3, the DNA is TGCAGCGATTGGGGGGGCACTGAAGCTTTCTTT.

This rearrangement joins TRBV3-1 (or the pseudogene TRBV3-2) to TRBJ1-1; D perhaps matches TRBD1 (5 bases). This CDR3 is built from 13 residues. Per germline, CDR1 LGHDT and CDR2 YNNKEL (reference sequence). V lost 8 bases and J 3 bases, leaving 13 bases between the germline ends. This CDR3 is CASGGGRDTEAFF. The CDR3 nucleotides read TGTGCCAGCGGGGGGGGTCGGGACACTGAAGCTTTCTTT.

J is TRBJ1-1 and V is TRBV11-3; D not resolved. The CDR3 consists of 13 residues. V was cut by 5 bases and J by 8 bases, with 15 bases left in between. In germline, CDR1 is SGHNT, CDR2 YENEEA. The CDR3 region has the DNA TGTGCCAGCAGCGTCACGACACGGAGGGAAGCTTTCTTT. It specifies CASSVTTRREAFF.

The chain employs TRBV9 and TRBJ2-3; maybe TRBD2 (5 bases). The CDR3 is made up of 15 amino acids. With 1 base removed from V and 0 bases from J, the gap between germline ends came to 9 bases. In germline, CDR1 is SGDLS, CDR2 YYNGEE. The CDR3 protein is CASSVSGESTDTQYF. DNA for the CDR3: TGTGCCAGCAGCGTATCCGGGGAAAGCACAGATACGCAGTATTTT. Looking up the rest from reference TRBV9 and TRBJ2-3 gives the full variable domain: DSGVTQTPKHLITATGQRVTLRCSPRSGDLSVYWYQQSLDQGLQFLIQYYNGEERAKGNILERFSAQQFPDLHSELNLSSLELGDSALYFCASSVSGESTDTQYFGPGTRLTVL.

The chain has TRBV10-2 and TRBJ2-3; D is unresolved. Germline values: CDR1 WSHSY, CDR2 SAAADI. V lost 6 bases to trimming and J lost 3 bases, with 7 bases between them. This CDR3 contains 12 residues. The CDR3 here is CASSPKTDTQYF. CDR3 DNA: TGCGCCAGCAGCCCAAAAACAGATACGCAGTATTTT.

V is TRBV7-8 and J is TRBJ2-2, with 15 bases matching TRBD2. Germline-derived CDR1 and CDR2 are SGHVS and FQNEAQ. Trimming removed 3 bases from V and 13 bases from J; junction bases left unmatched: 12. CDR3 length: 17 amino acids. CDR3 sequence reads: CASSFASPGLAGGRLFF. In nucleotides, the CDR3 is TGTGCCAGCAGCTTCGCCTCGCCGGGACTAGCGGGAGGAAGGCTGTTTTTT.

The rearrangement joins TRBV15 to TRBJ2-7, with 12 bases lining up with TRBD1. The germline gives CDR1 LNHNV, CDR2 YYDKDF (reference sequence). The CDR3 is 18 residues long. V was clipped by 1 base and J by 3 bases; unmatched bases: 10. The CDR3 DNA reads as TGTGCCACCAGCAGAGGGCCGGGACAGGGGGCTTTCTTCTACGAGCAGTACTTC. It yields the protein CATSRGPGQGAFFYEQYF.

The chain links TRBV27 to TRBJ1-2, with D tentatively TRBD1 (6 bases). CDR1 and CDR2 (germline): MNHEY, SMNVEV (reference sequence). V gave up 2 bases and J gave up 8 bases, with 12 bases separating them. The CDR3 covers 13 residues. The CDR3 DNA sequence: TGTGCCAGCAGTTTAGCGGGGGGCCGGGGCTACACCTTC. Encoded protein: CASSLAGGRGYTF.

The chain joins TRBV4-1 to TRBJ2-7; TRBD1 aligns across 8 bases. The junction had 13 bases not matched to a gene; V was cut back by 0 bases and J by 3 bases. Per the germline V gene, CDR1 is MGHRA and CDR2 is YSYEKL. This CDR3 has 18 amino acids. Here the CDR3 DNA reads TGCGCCAGCAGCCAAGATGTGACAGGGGCCACCCTCATCTACGAGCAGTACTTC. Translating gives CASSQDVTGATLIYEQYF.

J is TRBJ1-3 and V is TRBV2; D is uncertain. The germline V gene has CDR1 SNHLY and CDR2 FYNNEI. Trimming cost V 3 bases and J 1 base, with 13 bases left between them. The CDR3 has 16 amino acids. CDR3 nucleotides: TGTGCCAGCAGTGACCCGGGGAGAGGATCTGGAAACACCATATATTTT. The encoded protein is CASSDPGRGSGNTIYF.